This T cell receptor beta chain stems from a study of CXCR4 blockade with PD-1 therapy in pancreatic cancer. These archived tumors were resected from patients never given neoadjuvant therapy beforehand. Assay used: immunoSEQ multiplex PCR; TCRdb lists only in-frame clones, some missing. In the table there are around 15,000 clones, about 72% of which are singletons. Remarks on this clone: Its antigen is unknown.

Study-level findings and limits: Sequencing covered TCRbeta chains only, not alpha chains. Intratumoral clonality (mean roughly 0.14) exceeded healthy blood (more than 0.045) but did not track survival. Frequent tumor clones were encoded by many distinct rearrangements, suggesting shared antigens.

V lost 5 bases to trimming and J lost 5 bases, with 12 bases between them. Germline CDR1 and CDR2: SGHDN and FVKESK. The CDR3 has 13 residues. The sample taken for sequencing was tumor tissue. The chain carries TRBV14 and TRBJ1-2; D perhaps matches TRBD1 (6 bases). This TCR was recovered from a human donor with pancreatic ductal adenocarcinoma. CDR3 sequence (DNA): TGTGCCAGCAGCAGCGGGACAACGTATGGCTACACCTTC. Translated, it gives CASSSGTTYGYTF.